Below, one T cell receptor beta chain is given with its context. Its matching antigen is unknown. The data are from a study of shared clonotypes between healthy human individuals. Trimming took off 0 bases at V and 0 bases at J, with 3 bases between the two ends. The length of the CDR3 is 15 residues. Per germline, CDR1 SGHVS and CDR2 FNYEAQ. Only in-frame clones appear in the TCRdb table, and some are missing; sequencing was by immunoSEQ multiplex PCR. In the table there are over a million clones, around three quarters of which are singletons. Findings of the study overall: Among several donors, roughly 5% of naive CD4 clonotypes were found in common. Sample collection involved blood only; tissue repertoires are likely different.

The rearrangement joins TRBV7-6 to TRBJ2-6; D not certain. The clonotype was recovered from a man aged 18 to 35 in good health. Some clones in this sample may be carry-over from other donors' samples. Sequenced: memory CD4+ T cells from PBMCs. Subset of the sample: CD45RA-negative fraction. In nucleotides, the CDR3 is TGTGCCAGCAGCTTAGCGTCCTCTGGGGCCAACGTCCTGACTTTC. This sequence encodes CASSLASSGANVLTF.